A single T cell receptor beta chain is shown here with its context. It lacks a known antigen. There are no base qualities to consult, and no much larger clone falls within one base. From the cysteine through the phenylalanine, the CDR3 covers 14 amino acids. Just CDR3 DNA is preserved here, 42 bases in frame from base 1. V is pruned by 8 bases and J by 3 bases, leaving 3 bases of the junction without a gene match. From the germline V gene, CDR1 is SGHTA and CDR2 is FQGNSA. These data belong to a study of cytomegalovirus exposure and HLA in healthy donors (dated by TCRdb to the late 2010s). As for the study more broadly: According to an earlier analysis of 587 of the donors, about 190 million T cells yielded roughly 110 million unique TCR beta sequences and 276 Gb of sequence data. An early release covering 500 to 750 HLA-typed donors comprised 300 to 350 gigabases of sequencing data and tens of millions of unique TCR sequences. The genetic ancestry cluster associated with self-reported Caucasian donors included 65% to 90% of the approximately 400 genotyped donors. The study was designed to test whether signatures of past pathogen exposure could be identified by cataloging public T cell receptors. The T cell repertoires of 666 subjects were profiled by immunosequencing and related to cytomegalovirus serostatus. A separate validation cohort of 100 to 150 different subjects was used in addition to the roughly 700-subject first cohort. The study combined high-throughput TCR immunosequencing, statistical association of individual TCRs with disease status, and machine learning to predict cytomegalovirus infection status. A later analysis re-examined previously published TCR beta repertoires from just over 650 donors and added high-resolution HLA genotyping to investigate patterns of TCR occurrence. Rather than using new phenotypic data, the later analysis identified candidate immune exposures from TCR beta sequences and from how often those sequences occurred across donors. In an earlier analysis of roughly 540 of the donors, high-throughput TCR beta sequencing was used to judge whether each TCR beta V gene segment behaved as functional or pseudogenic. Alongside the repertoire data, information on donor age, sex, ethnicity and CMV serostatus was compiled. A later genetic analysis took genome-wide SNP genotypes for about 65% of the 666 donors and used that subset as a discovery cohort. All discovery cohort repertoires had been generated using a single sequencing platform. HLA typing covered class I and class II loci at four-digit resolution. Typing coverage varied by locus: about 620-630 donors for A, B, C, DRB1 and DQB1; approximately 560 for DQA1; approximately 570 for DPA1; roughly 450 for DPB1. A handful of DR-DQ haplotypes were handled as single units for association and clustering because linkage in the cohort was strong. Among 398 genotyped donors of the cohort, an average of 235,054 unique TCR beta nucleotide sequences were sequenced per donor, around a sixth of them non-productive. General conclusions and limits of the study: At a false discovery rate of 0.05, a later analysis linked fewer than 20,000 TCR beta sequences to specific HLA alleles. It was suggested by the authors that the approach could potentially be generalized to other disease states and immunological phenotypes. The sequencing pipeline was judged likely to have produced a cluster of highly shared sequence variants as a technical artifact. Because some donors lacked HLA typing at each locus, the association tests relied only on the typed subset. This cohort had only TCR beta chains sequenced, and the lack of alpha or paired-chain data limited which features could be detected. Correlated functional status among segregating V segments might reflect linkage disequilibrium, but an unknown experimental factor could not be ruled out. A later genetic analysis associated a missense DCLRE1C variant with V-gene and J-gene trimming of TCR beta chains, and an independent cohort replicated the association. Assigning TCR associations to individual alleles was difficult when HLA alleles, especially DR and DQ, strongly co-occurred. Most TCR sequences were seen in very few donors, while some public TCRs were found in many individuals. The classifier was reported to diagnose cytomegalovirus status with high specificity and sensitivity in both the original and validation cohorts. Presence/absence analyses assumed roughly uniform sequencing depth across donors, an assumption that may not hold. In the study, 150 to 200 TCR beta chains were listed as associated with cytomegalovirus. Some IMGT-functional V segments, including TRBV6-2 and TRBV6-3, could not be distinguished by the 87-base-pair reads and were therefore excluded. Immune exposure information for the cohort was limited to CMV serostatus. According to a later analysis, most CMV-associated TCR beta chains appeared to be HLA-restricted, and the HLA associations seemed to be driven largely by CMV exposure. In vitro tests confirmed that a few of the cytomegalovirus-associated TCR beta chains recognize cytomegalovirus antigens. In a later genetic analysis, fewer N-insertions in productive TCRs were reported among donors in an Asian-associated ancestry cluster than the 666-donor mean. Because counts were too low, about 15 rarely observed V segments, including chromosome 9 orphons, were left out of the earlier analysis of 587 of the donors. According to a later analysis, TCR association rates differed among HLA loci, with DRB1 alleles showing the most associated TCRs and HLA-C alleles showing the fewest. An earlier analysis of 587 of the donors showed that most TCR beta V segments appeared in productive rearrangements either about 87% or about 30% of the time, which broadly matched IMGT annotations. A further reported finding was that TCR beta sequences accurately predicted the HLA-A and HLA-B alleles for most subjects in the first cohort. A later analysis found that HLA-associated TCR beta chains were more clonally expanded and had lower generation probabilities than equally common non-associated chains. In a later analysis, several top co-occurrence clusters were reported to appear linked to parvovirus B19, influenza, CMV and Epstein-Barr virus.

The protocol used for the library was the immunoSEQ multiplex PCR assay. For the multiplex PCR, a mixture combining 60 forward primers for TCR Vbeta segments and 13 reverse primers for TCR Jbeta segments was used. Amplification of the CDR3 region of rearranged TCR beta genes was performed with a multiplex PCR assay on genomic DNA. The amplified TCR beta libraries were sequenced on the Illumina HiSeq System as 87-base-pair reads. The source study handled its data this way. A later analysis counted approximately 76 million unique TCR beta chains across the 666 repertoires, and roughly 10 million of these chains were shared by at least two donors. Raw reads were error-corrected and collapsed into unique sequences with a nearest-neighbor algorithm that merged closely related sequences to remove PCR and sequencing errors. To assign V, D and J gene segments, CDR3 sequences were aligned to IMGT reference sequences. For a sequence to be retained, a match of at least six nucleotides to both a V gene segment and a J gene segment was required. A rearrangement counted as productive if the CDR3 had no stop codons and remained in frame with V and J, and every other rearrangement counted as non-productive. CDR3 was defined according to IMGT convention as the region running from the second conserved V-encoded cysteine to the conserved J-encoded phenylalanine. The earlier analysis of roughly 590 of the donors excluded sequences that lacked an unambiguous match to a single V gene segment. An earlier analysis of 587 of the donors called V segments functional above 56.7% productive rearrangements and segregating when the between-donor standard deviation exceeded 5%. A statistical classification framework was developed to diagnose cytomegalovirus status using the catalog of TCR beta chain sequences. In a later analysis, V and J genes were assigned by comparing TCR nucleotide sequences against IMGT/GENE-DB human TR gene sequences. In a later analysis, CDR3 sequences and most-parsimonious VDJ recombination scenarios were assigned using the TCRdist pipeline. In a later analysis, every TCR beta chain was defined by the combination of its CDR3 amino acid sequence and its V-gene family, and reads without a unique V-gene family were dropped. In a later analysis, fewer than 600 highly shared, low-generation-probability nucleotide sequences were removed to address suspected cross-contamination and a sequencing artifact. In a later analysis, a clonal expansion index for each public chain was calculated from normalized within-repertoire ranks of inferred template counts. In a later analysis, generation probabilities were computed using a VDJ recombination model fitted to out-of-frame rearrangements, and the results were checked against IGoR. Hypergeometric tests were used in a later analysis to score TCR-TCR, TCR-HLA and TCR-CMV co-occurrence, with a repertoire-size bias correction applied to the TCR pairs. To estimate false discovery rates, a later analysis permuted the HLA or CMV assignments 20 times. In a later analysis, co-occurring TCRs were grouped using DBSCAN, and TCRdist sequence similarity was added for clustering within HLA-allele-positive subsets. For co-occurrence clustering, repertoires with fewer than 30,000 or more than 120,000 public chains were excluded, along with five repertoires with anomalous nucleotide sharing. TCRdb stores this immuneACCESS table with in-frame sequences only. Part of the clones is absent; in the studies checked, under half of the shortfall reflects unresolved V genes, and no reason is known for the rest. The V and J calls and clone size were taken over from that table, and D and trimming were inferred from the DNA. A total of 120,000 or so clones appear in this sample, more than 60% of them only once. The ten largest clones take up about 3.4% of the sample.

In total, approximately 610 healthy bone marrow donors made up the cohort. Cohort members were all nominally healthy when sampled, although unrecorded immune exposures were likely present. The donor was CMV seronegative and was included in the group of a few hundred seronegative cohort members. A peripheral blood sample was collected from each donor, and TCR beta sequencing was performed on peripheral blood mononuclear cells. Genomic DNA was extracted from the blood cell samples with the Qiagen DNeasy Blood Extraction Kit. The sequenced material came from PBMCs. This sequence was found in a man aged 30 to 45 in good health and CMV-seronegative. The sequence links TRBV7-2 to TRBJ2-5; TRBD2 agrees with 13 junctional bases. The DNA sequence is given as TGTGCCAGCTGTACTAGCGGGGGGGAAGAGACCCAGTACTTC. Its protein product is CASCTSGGEETQYF.